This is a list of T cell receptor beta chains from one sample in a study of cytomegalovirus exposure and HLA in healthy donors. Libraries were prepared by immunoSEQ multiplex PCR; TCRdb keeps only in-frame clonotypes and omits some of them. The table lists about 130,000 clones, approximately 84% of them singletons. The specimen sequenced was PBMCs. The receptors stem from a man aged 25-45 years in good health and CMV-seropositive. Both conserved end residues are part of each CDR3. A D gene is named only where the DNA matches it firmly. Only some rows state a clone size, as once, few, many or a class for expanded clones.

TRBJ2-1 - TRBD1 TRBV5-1 TGCGCCAGCAGCTTGGCAGGGGGTTATCATGAGCAGTTCTTC CASSLAGGYHEQFF
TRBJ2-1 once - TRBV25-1 TGTGCCAGCAGTGACCCCCGCGGGCCAAACAATGAGCAGTTCTTC CASSDPRGPNNEQFF
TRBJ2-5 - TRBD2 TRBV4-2 TGTGCCAGCAGCCATTCCCAGGCGGCTAGCGGTCCGGGGACCCAGTACTTC CASSHSQAASGPGTQYF
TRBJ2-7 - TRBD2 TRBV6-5 TGTGCCAGCACCCGACTAGCGGGGGGGTCCTACGAGCAGTACTTC CASTRLAGGSYEQYF
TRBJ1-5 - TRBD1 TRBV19 TGTGCCAGTAGTAGAGGGGGACAGGGGTATCAGCCCCAGCATTTT CASSRGGQGYQPQHF
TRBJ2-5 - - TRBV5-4 TGTGCCAGCAGCTCGCGACAAGCCCCCCAAGAGACCCAGTACTTC CASSSRQAPQETQYF
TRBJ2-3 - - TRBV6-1 TGTGCCAGCAGTGAAGACCCAGGGTCCGATACGCAGTATTTT CASSEDPGSDTQYF
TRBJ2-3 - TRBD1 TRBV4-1 TGCGCCAGCAGCCAAGAATTGGGAGACAGGGGGCTTGAAGATACGCAGTATTTT CASSQELGDRGLEDTQYF
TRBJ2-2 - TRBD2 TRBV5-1 TGCGCCAGCAGCCCTAGACTAGCGGGGGGTGACACCGGGGAGCTGTTTTTT CASSPRLAGGDTGELFF
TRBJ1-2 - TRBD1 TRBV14 TGTGCCAGCAGCCAGCAAGGGACAGCTACCATCTATGGCTACACCTTC CASSQQGTATIYGYTF
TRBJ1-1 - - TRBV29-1 TGCAGCGTTGTGCGAGGAGTCGACACTGAAGCTTTCTTT CSVVRGVDTEAFF
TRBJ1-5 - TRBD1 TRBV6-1 TGTGCCAGCAGTGAACAGGGGGACCAGCCCCAGCATTTT CASSEQGDQPQHF
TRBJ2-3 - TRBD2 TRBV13 TGTGCCAGCAGCTTAGTGGGGCTAGCGGGAGACGAAGATACGCAGTATTTT CASSLVGLAGDEDTQYF
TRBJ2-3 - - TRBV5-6 TGTGCCAGCAGCTTTTCGGGGTTCGCACTTAGCACAGATACGCAGTATTTT CASSFSGFALSTDTQYF
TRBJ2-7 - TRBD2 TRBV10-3 TGTGCCATCAGTACCGGGACTAGCGGCTACGAGCAGTACTTC CAISTGTSGYEQYF
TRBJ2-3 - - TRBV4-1 TGCGCCAGCAACCACCTTCAGGTCGCGGGGTTAGCAGATACGCAGTATTTT CASNHLQVAGLADTQYF
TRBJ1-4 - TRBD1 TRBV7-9 TGTGCCAGCAGCTCGGACAGGAGCGGTGAAAAACTGTTTTTT CASSSDRSGEKLFF
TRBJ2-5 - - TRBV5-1 TGCGCCAGCAGCTTGGGGGACACCCGCCAAGAGACCCAGTACTTC CASSLGDTRQETQYF
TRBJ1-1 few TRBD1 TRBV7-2 TGTGCCAGCAGCCATTTCTTATACAGGACAGGGATGGCTGAAGCTTTCTTT CASSHFLYRTGMAEAFF
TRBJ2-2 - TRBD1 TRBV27 TGTGCCAGCAAGGGACAGATGAACACCGGGGAGCTGTTTTTT CASKGQMNTGELFF
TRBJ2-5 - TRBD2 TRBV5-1 TGCGCCAGCAGCTCCCGCAAGCGGGACTCCCCTTACCAAGAGACCCAGTACTTC CASSSRKRDSPYQETQYF
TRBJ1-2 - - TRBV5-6 TGTGCCAGCAGCTACCGGGACATAAGTGTGTTGGGCTACACCTTC CASSYRDISVLGYTF
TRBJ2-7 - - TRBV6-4 TGTGCCAGCAGTGATGCGGGCTGGGGGCTTGCCCGCTACGAGCAGTACTTC CASSDAGWGLARYEQYF
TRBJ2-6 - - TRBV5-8 TGTGCCAGCAGCTGGATGGGGGCCCCTGGGGCCAACGTCCTGACTTTC CASSWMGAPGANVLTF
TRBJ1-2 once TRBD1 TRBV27 TGTGCCAGCAGTTTACTGACAGGGGGACATGGCTACACCTTC CASSLLTGGHGYTF
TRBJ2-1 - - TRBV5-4 TGTGCCAGCAGCTTACCCAGCGTCGGCAATGAGCAGTTCTTC CASSLPSVGNEQFF
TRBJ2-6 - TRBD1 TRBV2 TGTGCCACCTCGGGACAGGGGAGGGCTGGGGCCAACGTCCTGACTTTC CATSGQGRAGANVLTF
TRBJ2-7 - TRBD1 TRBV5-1 TGCGCCAGCAGCAACCGGGACAGGGACTCCTACGAGCAGTACTTC CASSNRDRDSYEQYF
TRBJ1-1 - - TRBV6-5 TGTGCCAGCAGTCGATCAGGCACTGAAGCTTTCTTT CASSRSGTEAFF
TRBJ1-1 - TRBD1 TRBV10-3 TGTGCCATCAGTGGGACAGGGGGCTTTGACACTGAAGCTTTCTTT CAISGTGGFDTEAFF
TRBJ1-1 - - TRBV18 TGTGCCAGCTCACCAAACAAGGGGGACACTGAAGCTTTCTTT CASSPNKGDTEAFF
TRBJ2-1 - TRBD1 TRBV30 TGTGCCTGGAGTCCACCGGGACAGGGAACCAATGAGCAGTTCTTC CAWSPPGQGTNEQFF
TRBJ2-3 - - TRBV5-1 TGCGCCAGCAGCACGGTGGACAGAAGCAGCACAGATACGCAGTATTTT CASSTVDRSSTDTQYF
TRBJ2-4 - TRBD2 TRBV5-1 TGCGCCAGCAGCTTGGACTTGGGGGGGGAAAACATTCAGTACTTC CASSLDLGGENIQYF
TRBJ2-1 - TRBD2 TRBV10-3 TGTGCCATCAGTGAGCCCGGGACTAGGGGGGATGAGCAGTTCTTC CAISEPGTRGDEQFF
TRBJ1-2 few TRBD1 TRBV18 TGTGCCAGCTCTCCGGGACAGCTCTATGGCTACACCTTC CASSPGQLYGYTF
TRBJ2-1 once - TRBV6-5 TGTGCCAGCAGGTCAGGGTGGAATGAGCAGTTCTTC CASRSGWNEQFF
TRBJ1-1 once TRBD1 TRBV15 TGTGCCACCAGCGGGCAGGGGGGGAACACTGAAGCTTTCTTT CATSGQGGNTEAFF
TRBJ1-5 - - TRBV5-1 TGCGCCAGCAGCTTGGAAGGTCGCGGGAATGGGCCCCAGCATTTT CASSLEGRGNGPQHF
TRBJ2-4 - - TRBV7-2 TGTGCCAGCAGCCCCGTGGACAGCGCACCCCTACTAACCAAAAACATTCAGTACTTC CASSPVDSAPLLTKNIQYF
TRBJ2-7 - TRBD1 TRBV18 TGTGCCAGCTCACTCCAGGGGGCGGGCGAGCAGTACTTC CASSLQGAGEQYF
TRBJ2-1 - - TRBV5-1 TGCGCCAGCAGCAAGAACCCCGAGTACAATGAGCAGTTCTTC CASSKNPEYNEQFF
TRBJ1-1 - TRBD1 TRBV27 TGTGCCAGCCGGATACAGGGGGCGAGGCCTGAAGCTTTCTTT CASRIQGARPEAFF
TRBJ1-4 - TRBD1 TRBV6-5 TGTGCCAGCAGTTCCCGGGACAGCAATGAAAAACTGTTTTTT CASSSRDSNEKLFF
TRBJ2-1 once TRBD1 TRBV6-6 TGTGCCAGCAGTTACTCGATCGGGACAGGGAGCAATGAGCAGTTCTTC CASSYSIGTGSNEQFF
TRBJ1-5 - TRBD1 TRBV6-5 TGTGCCAGCAGTTACGGACAGGGTAATCAGCCCCAGCATTTT CASSYGQGNQPQHF
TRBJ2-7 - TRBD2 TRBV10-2 TGCGCCAGCAGTGAGGGTAGCGGGGGGTTGTACTTC CASSEGSGGLYF
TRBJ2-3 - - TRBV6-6 TGTGCCAGCAGTTACGGTTCAGGGTTGGCAGATACGCAGTATTTT CASSYGSGLADTQYF
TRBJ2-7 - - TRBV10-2 TGCGCCAGCAGTGAGTCGACGGGGAGGAGCGGTTACGAGCAGTACTTC CASSESTGRSGYEQYF
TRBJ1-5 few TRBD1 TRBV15 TGTGCCACCAGCAGGAGGCTGACAGGGGCCTACAATCAGCCCCAGCATTTT CATSRRLTGAYNQPQHF
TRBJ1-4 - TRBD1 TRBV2 TGTGCCAGCTACAAGGAACAGGGGGGCGAAAAACTGTTTTTT CASYKEQGGEKLFF
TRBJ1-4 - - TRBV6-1 TGTGCCAGCAGTGAAGGGCCGGGAACTAATGAAAAACTGTTTTTT CASSEGPGTNEKLFF
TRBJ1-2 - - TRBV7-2 TGTGCCAGCAGCTCGGGGGTTGGCTACACCTTC CASSSGVGYTF
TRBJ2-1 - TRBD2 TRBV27 TGTGCCAGCAGATCCATCAGCGGGAGCTCCTACAATGAGCAGTTCTTC CASRSISGSSYNEQFF
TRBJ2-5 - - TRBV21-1 TGTGCCATATTAGCGGAGGCGTACTTC CAILAEAYF
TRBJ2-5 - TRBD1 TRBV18 TGTGCCAGCTCACCAAAGGGACAGGGTTTAGAGACCCAGTACTTC CASSPKGQGLETQYF
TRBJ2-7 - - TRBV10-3 TGTGCCATCAGTGAGTCGATACACCCCTACGAGCAGTACTTC CAISESIHPYEQYF
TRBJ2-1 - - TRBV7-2 TGTGCCAGCAGCCCGACAGGATTCTCCTACAATGAGCAGTTCTTC CASSPTGFSYNEQFF
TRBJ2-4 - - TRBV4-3 TGCGCCAGCAGCCAAGATCTTCTAGCCAAAAACATTCAGTACTTC CASSQDLLAKNIQYF